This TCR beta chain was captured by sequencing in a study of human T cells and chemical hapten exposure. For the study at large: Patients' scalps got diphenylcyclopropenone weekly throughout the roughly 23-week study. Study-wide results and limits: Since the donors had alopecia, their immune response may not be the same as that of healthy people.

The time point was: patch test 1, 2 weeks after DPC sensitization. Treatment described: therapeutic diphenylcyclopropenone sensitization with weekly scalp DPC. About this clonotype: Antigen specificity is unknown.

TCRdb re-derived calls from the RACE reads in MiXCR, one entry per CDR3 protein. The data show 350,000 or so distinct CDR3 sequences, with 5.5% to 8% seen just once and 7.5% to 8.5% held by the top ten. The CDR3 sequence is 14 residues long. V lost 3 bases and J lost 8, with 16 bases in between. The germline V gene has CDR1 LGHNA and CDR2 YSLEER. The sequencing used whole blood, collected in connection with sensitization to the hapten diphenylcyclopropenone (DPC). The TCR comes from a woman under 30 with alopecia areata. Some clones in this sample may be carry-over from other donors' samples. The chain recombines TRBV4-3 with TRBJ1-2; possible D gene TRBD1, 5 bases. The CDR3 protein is CASSQATGGAGYTF. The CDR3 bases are TGCGCCAGCAGCCAGGCTACAGGCGGCGCAGGCTACACCTTC.